The TCR beta chain under discussion was sequenced for a study of cytomegalovirus exposure and HLA in healthy donors. This clone was recorded only once. Its antigen remains unknown. General observations from the study: A later analysis found first-cohort TCR clusters tended to co-occur in the 120 validation repertoires.

The repertoire was sequenced with immunoSEQ multiplex PCR; TCRdb's copy has only in-frame clones and lacks some. This sample has over 250,000 clones; about 90% occur once, and the top ten carry approximately 1%. The receptor was derived from a woman in her twenties or thirties in good health and CMV-seropositive. Sequenced input: PBMCs.

Written as DNA, the CDR3 is TGTGCCAGCTACAGAAACGAGCAGTACTTC. It codes for CASYRNEQYF. The genes are TRBV2 and TRBJ2-7; D remains ambiguous. Trimming removed 8 bases from V and 5 bases from J, with 7 bases in between. From germline, CDR1 is SNHLY and CDR2 FYNNEI. This CDR3 contains 10 residues. Full variable domain (missing parts from reference TRBV2 and TRBJ2-7): EPEVTQTPSHQVTQMGQEVILRCVPISNHLYFYWYRQILGQKVEFLVSFYNNEISEKSEIFDDQFSVERPDGSNFTLKIRSTKLEDSAMYFCASYRNEQYFGPGTRLTVT.